This record looks at one TCR beta chain sequence and its context. V shed 8 bases and J 8 bases; nucleotides not matched to a gene: 20. Germline V gene lookup returns CDR1 MDHEN and CDR2 SYDVKM. The CDR3 extends over 17 amino acids. The sample originates from a study of blood T cell repertoires in COVID-19. In the study overall: The United States, Italy and Spain provided the acute and convalescent COVID-19 samples. From T cells, B-cell-depleted T cells, or PBMCs came the material, which was cDNA or gDNA.

Per the original methods: Reference gene primer amplification in the assay estimated nucleated cell counts. The repertoire was sequenced with immunoSEQ multiplex PCR; TCRdb's copy has only in-frame clones and lacks some. That table furnishes V, J and clone size, whereas the DNA furnished D and trimming. The repertoire has 200,000 to 250,000 clones, over 75% of them found once; the top ten carry 9.5% to 15%. The chain couples TRBV28 to TRBJ2-3; 9 positions agree with TRBD2. Sample: peripheral blood. This sequence originates from a human donor in a cohort sampled during active COVID-19. For the CDR3, the DNA is TGTGCCAGCTTCCCACCCTCGACTAGCGGCCCCGTCGGTACGCAGTATTTT. As protein: CASFPPSTSGPVGTQYF. The full variable domain, with the rest looked up from reference TRBV28 and TRBJ2-3, is DVKVTQSSRYLVKRTGEKVFLECVQDMDHENMFWYRQDPGLGLRLIYFSYDVKMKEKGDIPEGYSVSREKKERFSLILESASTNQTSMYLCASFPPSTSGPVGTQYFGPGTRLTVL.